This T cell receptor (beta chain) came from a study of blood T cell repertoires in COVID-19. In the study overall: The United States, Italy and Spain were the sources of the acute and convalescent COVID-19 samples. PBMCs, B-cell-depleted T cells, or T cells were the source of the cDNA or gDNA that made up the material.

The junction had 10 bases not matched to a gene; V was cut back by 6 bases and J by 8 bases. The CDR3 runs 15 residues. CDR1 and CDR2 from the germline V gene are MNHEY and SVGAGI. This clone was picked up a small number of times. As processed by the authors: By means of reference gene primer amplification, nucleated cell counts were estimated. Clones were sequenced by immunoSEQ multiplex PCR, and TCRdb holds only the in-frame ones, with some missing. V and J calls and clone size follow that table, whereas D and trimming were derived from the DNA. The repertoire holds roughly 230,000 clones, with 80% to 90% as singletons.

V usage is TRBV6-5 and J usage is TRBJ2-1; 10 nucleotides match TRBD1. Sequenced sample: peripheral blood. The TCR comes from a man aged 40-50 years with acute or convalescent COVID-19. The CDR3: CASRGGQGRTDEQFF. The CDR3 coding sequence is TGTGCCAGCAGGGGGGGACAGGGGCGCACCGATGAGCAGTTCTTC.